This TCR beta chain stems from a study of blood T cell repertoires in COVID-19. Germline V gives CDR1 MNHNY, CDR2 SVGAGI (reference sequence). V was cut by 5 bases and J by 5 bases, with 12 bases left in between. The CDR3 is 13 amino acids. TCRdb's table, derived via immunoSEQ multiplex PCR, lists solely in-frame clones and lacks some. The table shows about 83,000 clones, with around 87% occurring only once. The TCR originated in an elderly man with active or convalescent COVID-19. Specimen: peripheral blood. The chain carries TRBV6-6 and TRBJ1-1; a weak D match, TRBD1 (5 bases). The CDR3 protein is CASSTREGTEAFF. The CDR3 DNA sequence: TGTGCCAGCAGTACCAGGGAGGGGACTGAAGCTTTCTTT.